This record covers a single TCR beta chain. This entry comes from a study of blood T cells in healthy people across ages. The CDR3 spans 13 residues. The germline CDR1 and CDR2 sequences are MNHEY and SVGAGI. The V and J ends lost 2 bases and 12 bases respectively, with 13 bases between them. Combining a sample-barcoded 5' primer with a J-beta primer mix, a second PCR ran for 7 to 11 cycles. TCRdb reanalysed the 5' RACE reads using MiXCR and keeps one entry per CDR3 protein. The data show roughly 790,000 distinct CDR3 sequences, with roughly 41% seen just once and less than 25% held by the top ten. What was sequenced was blood. The clonotype comes from a woman between 55 and 75 years old in good health. J is TRBJ1-4 and V is TRBV6-5; the D gene is possibly TRBD1 (5 bases). The CDR3 region has the DNA TGTGCCAGCAGTTACGGGACGGGAAGGGAACTGTTTTTT. It is translated as CASSYGTGRELFF.